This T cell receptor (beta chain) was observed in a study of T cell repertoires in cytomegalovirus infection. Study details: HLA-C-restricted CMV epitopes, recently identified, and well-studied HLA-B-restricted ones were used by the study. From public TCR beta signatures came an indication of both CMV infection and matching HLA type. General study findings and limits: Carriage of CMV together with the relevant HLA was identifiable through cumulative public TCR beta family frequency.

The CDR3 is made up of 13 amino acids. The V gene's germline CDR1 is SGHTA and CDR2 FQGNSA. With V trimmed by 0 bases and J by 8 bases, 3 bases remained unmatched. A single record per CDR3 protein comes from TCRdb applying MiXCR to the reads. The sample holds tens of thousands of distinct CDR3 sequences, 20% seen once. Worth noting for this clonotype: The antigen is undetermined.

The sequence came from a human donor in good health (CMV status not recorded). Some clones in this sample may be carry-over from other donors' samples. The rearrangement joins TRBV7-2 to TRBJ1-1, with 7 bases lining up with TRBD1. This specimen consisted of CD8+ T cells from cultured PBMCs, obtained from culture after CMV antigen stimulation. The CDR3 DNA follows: TGTGCCAGCAGCTTAGCCCGGGACAGAGAAGCTTTCTTT. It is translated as CASSLARDREAFF.